These 31 T cell receptor beta chains share one sample of origin, sequenced in a study of T cell responses to AZD1222 COVID-19 vaccine. Some clones are missing from TCRdb's copy, which holds only in-frame ones; the method was immunoSEQ multiplex PCR. Here the sample spans 95,000 to 110,000 clones, 75% to 90% being singletons. Sequences were derived from peripheral blood, sampled on day 0 of AZD1222 vaccination. The receptor source for this set is an adult in good health.

The chain combines TRBV19 with TRBJ1-1; D may be TRBD1 (6 bases). The germline V gene encodes CDR1 LNHDA and CDR2 SQIVND (reference sequence). This CDR3 is built from 13 residues. V was shortened by 3 bases and J by 3 bases, with 8 bases between the two germline ends. The CDR3 reads CASSIGGHTEAFF. The CDR3 DNA reads TGTGCCAGTAGTATCGGGGGGCACACTGAAGCTTTCTTT.

This chain's CDR3 is CASSQGGGTEQYF. The CDR3 nucleotides are TGTGCCAGCAGCCAAGGGGGCGGGACCGAGCAGTACTTC. The V gene is TRBV4-2, the J gene TRBJ2-7; TRBD2 is a possible D gene (6 bases). This CDR3 comprises 13 residues. Looked up from germline, CDR1 is LGHNA and CDR2 is YNFKEQ. Trimming pared 1 base from V and 6 bases from J, leaving 10 bases between.

The chain joins TRBV5-6 to TRBJ2-3; TRBD2 matches at 11 bases. The CDR3 is made up of 15 amino acids. Germline CDR1 reads SGHDT; CDR2 reads YYEEEE. With V trimmed by 3 bases and J by 7 bases, 7 bases remained unmatched. CDR3: CASSSRLAGRNTQYF. The CDR3 DNA sequence: TGTGCCAGCAGCTCCCGACTAGCGGGGCGAAATACGCAGTATTTT. The full variable domain, with the rest looked up from reference TRBV5-6 and TRBJ2-3, is DAGVTQSPTHLIKTRGQQVTLRCSPKSGHDTVSWYQQALGQGPQFIFQYYEEEERQRGNFPDRFSGHQFPNYSSELNVNALLLGDSALYLCASSSRLAGRNTQYFGPGTRLTVL.

In this sample, this clone turned up once. The rearrangement joins TRBV4-2 to TRBJ2-7; D unresolved. The ends were cut back, 5 bases at V and 2 bases at J, with 7 bases in the middle. This CDR3 has 12 residues. Germline CDR1 reads LGHNA; CDR2 reads YNFKEQ. The chain's CDR3 is CASSSVPYEQYF. Here the CDR3 DNA reads TGTGCCAGCAGCTCTGTCCCCTACGAGCAGTACTTC.

This clone was detected a few times. V usage is TRBV5-5 and J usage is TRBJ1-6; tentative D call: TRBD1 (5 bases). Germline values: CDR1 SGHKS, CDR2 YYEKEE (reference sequence). V was shortened by 6 bases and J by 5 bases, with 18 bases between the two germline ends. The CDR3 has 16 amino acids. The CDR3 spells CASTLVGGGNNSPLHF. In DNA, the CDR3 is TGTGCCAGCACCCTGGTGGGGGGAGGGAATAATTCACCCCTCCACTTT.

This chain links TRBV30 with TRBJ2-7; D remains ambiguous. There are 13 residues in the CDR3. Germline assignment: CDR1 GTSNPN and CDR2 SVGIG (reference sequence). V was pared by 3 bases and J by 5 bases, with 14 bases between. DNA for the CDR3: TGTGCCTGGAGCTCTTCGCTTGGGAACGAGCAGTACTTC. Translating gives CAWSSSLGNEQYF.

V gene TRBV12-2 combines with J gene TRBJ2-7; TRBD1 is the table's D call and was not checked against the DNA. TRBV12-2 is shown as a pseudogene. The CDR3 runs 16 residues. The CDR3 DNA is TGTGCAAGTCGCTCCCCCCGGACAAGATATGCCTACGAGCAGTACTTC. It translates to CASRSPRTRYAYEQYF.

The chain couples TRBV5-1 to TRBJ1-2, with a weak D call TRBD1 (6 bases). This CDR3 contains 14 residues. Germline V lookup: CDR1 SGHRS, CDR2 YFSETQ. V lost 6 bases and J lost 4, with 16 bases in between. The CDR3 protein is CASKKEQGLYGYTF. CDR3 bases: TGCGCCAGCAAGAAGGAACAGGGACTCTATGGCTACACCTTC.

The J gene is TRBJ2-1, the V gene TRBV3-1 (or the pseudogene TRBV3-2), with 7 nucleotides matching TRBD1. V dropped 4 bases and J dropped 0; count of bases not matched to a gene: 6. The CDR3 spans 16 residues. Germline loops: CDR1 LGHDT, CDR2 YNNKEL (reference sequence). The CDR3 bases are TGTGCCAGCAGCCGGACAGGAGGTTTCTCCTACAATGAGCAGTTCTTC. As protein: CASSRTGGFSYNEQFF.

The chain joins TRBV19 to TRBJ2-6; 11 bases fit TRBD1. The germline V gene encodes CDR1 LNHDA and CDR2 SQIVND (reference sequence). V was clipped by 10 bases and J by 2 bases; unmatched bases: 7. The CDR3 runs to 16 residues. DNA for the CDR3: TGTGCCACCCGAGGACAGGGGGCCGCTGGGGCCAACGTCCTGACTTTC. It specifies CATRGQGAAGANVLTF.

This rearrangement joins TRBV2 to TRBJ2-5, with a tentative D call TRBD2 (6 bases). The length of the CDR3 is 13 residues. The V and J ends lost 0 bases and 7 bases respectively, with 9 bases between them. CDR1 is SNHLY and CDR2 is FYNNEI in the germline V gene. The CDR3 DNA reads TGTGCCAGCAGTGAAGCGCTCGGGAGGACCCAGTACTTC. Residues: CASSEALGRTQYF.

This clone was counted between two and nine times. J is TRBJ1-4 and V is TRBV10-3; TRBD1 is a possible D gene (5 bases). The germline V and J ends were trimmed by 4 bases and 5 bases, with 8 bases remaining between them. The CDR3 covers 13 residues. CDR1 ENHRY and CDR2 SYGVKD come from the germline V gene. CDR3 protein: CAISGGPNEKLFF. The CDR3 region has the DNA TGTGCCATCAGTGGGGGACCGAATGAAAAACTGTTTTTT.

The V call is TRBV7-9, the J call TRBJ2-4, with 9 bases matching TRBD2. The CDR3 spans 15 residues. The ends lost 6 bases at V and 3 bases at J; junction bases unmatched: 6. Germline V CDR1 and CDR2: SEHNR, FQNEAQ (reference sequence). The CDR3 DNA reads TGTGCCAGCAGACCGGGGACTAGCCACAAAAACATTCAGTACTTC. Translating it yields CASRPGTSHKNIQYF.

This chain joins TRBV28 and TRBJ1-6; no clear D. The CDR3 runs 13 residues. CDR1 is MDHEN and CDR2 is SYDVKM in the germline V gene. Deletions cut 6 bases from V and 4 bases from J, with 7 bases between. The chain's CDR3 is CASSQTYNSPLHF. In nucleotides, the CDR3 is TGTGCCAGCAGCCAGACATATAATTCACCCCTCCACTTT.

The J gene is TRBJ2-1, the V gene TRBV5-8; TRBD2 is a possible D gene (6 bases). The CDR3 totals 15 residues. V lost 4 bases to trimming and J lost 6 bases, with 17 bases between them. CDR1 SGHTS and CDR2 YDEGEE come from the germline V gene. CDR3 in DNA: TGTGCCAGCAGCGCACGGGAGTTAGGTGTCAATGAGCAGTTCTTC. It specifies CASSARELGVNEQFF.

This clone was recorded once. The V and J genes are TRBV6-4 and TRBJ2-3; no definite D call. Germline assignment: CDR1 MRHNA and CDR2 SNTAGT. V was trimmed by 3 bases and J by 4 bases, leaving 11 bases between them. This CDR3 comprises 14 residues. The CDR3 region is CASSEGRFPDTQYF. DNA of the CDR3: TGTGCCAGCAGTGAAGGCAGGTTCCCAGATACGCAGTATTTT.

J is TRBJ2-7 and V is TRBV7-8; TRBD1 matches at 8 bases. Germline CDR1 SGHVS, CDR2 FQNEAQ. V gave up 5 bases and J gave up 7 bases; unmatched junction bases: 7. The length of the CDR3 is 13 residues. The CDR3 spells CASSPGGLGEQYF. DNA of the CDR3: TGTGCCAGCAGCCCAGGGGGCCTCGGGGAGCAGTACTTC.

V and J are TRBV3-1 (or the pseudogene TRBV3-2) and TRBJ1-5; D is possibly TRBD1 (6 bases). CDR3 size: 15 residues. Trimming pared 0 bases from V and 6 bases from J, leaving 12 bases between. Germline CDR1 reads LGHDT; CDR2 reads YNNKEL (reference sequence). The CDR3 DNA follows: TGTGCCAGCAGCCAAGATCAACAGGGTATTCAGCCCCAGCATTTT. This gives the protein CASSQDQQGIQPQHF.

V is TRBV18 and J is TRBJ1-5, with D perhaps matching TRBD1 (6 bases). Trimming took 4 bases from V and 7 from J, leaving 14 bases between them. The CDR3 contains 14 residues. From germline, CDR1 is KGHSH and CDR2 LQKENI. CDR3 coding DNA: TGTGCCAGCTCACTCAACAGGGAATTGCAGCCCCAGCATTTT. Translating it yields CASSLNRELQPQHF.

J is TRBJ1-5 and V is TRBV9; D is uncertain. CDR3 length equals 14 residues. Germline CDR1 SGDLS, CDR2 YYNGEE. V was cut by 4 bases and J by 5 bases, with 13 bases left in between. CDR3 DNA: TGTGCCAGCAGCCCGAGGGAGCTAGATCAGCCCCAGCATTTT. Its protein is CASSPRELDQPQHF.

The genes are TRBV27 and TRBJ1-2; perhaps TRBD1 as D (5 bases). The CDR3 has 14 amino acids. CDR1 and CDR2 (germline): MNHEY, SMNVEV (reference sequence). Trimming took 2 bases from V and 6 from J, leaving 13 bases between them. The CDR3 region has the DNA TGTGCCAGCAGTTTAGTCGGGGGGTCGGATGGCTACACCTTC. This sequence encodes CASSLVGGSDGYTF.

This clone occurred a few times. V and J are TRBV27 and TRBJ1-5; D remains ambiguous. The CDR3 consists of 13 residues. Germline V CDR1 and CDR2: MNHEY, SMNVEV (reference sequence). The V end lost 6 bases, the J end lost 8 bases, and 14 bases lay between the germline ends. CDR3 sequence (DNA): TGTGCCAGCAGGAAGAAAAGATCCGAGCCCCAGCATTTT. This translates into CASRKKRSEPQHF.

This clone was picked up one time. The genes are TRBV9 and TRBJ2-7; 7 bases agree with TRBD1. The CDR3 is 14 amino acids. Germline V gives CDR1 SGDLS, CDR2 YYNGEE. Losses at the gene ends were 3 bases for V and 5 bases for J; bases not matched to a gene: 8. The CDR3 loop reads CASSGQTGKDEQYF. The CDR3, as DNA: TGTGCCAGCAGCGGACAGACAGGGAAAGACGAGCAGTACTTC.

J is TRBJ2-4 and V is TRBV6-5, with D possibly being TRBD2 (5 bases). This CDR3 is 14 amino acids long. Trimming removed 1 base from V and 7 bases from J, with 11 bases in between. Germline lookup yields CDR1 MNHEY and CDR2 SVGAGI. Here the CDR3 DNA reads TGTGCCAGCAGTTACTTCCCTGGCGGGAACATTCAGTACTTC. This codes for CASSYFPGGNIQYF.

V usage is TRBV6-5 and J usage is TRBJ1-2; D perhaps matches TRBD1 (6 bases). Germline V gives CDR1 MNHEY, CDR2 SVGAGI. The CDR3 is 14 residues long. The ends were cut back, 6 bases at V and 2 bases at J, with 13 bases in the middle. The CDR3 coding sequence is TGTGCCAGCAGGCGGACAGCGGTAAACTATGGCTACACCTTC. This translates into CASRRTAVNYGYTF.

This clone was counted once. The rearrangement links TRBV19 to TRBJ2-5; D gene ambiguous. CDR1 and CDR2 from the germline V gene are LNHDA and SQIVND (reference sequence). Trimming took 5 bases from V and 0 from J, leaving 4 bases between them. This CDR3 contains 12 residues. CDR3: CASSVDQETQYF. For the CDR3, the DNA is TGTGCCAGTAGTGTCGACCAAGAGACCCAGTACTTC. Drawing the rest from reference TRBV19 and TRBJ2-5, the complete variable domain is DGGITQSPKYLFRKEGQNVTLSCEQNLNHDAMYWYRQDPGQGLRLIYYSQIVNDFQKGDIAEGYSVSREKKESFPLTVTSAQKNPTAFYLCASSVDQETQYFGPGTRLLVL.

This clone occurred once. This chain uses TRBV2 with TRBJ2-2; maybe TRBD1 (5 bases). From germline, CDR1 is SNHLY and CDR2 FYNNEI. The CDR3 has 13 amino acids. V lost 4 bases to trimming and J lost 7 bases, with 10 bases between them. The CDR3 nucleotides read TGTGCCAGCAGTGCCAGGGATAGCGGGGAGCTGTTTTTT. This encodes CASSARDSGELFF.

In DNA form, the CDR3 reads TGTGCCAGCAGTACGTTGGGGGACGGGTACAATGAGCAGTTCTTC. Its translation is CASSTLGDGYNEQFF. The genes are TRBV28 and TRBJ2-1, with D perhaps given as TRBD1 or TRBD2 (5 bases each). The germline V gene has CDR1 MDHEN and CDR2 SYDVKM. Between the trimmed V and J ends, which lost 5 bases and 4 bases, there was a span of 15 bases. The CDR3 contains 15 residues.

The rearrangement uses TRBV19 and TRBJ2-7, with D tentatively TRBD2 (5 bases). Germline lookup yields CDR1 LNHDA and CDR2 SQIVND (reference sequence). The CDR3 has 16 amino acids. The V gene lost 5 bases and the J gene lost 2 bases, with 19 bases spanning the gap. The CDR3 is CASSAPSTGYAYEQYF. The CDR3 nucleotides are TGTGCCAGTAGTGCCCCCTCGACGGGGTATGCCTACGAGCAGTACTTC.

The chain joins TRBV14 to TRBJ1-2; D not certain. Trimming stripped 0 bases from V and 7 bases from J, with 6 bases between. Germline V CDR1 and CDR2: SGHDN, FVKESK. CDR3 size: 12 residues. CDR3 sequence: CASSQDSPGYTF. The CDR3 nucleotides read TGTGCCAGCAGCCAAGATTCCCCTGGCTACACCTTC.

The rearrangement uses TRBV7-2 and TRBJ1-2; no firm D call. The CDR3 runs 14 residues. V was pared by 1 base and J by 4 bases, with 10 bases between. Germline CDR1 is SGHTA and CDR2 is FQGNSA. This chain's CDR3 is CASSLDPGGYGYTF. The DNA for the CDR3 is TGTGCCAGCAGCTTAGATCCCGGAGGCTATGGCTACACCTTC.